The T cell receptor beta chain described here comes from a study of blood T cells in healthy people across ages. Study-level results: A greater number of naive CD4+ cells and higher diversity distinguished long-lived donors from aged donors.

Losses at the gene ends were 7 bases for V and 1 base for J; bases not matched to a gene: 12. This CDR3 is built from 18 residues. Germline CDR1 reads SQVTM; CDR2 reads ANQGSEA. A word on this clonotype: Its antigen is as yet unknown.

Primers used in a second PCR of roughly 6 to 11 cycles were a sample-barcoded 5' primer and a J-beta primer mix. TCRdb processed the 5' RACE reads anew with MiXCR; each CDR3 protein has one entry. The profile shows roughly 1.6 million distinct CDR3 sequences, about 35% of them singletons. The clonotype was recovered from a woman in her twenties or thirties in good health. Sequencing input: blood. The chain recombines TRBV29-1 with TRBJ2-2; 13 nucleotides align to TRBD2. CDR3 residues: CSAAARLAGGLNTGELFF. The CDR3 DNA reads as TGCAGCGCCGCCGCTCGACTAGCGGGGGGCCTGAACACCGGGGAGCTGTTTTTT.